This is a list of T cell receptor beta chains from one sample in a study of cytomegalovirus exposure and HLA in healthy donors. Sequenced by immunoSEQ multiplex PCR; TCRdb stores in-frame clones only, minus some. The table lists more than 75,000 clones, approximately 79% of them singletons. Sequencing input: PBMCs. The receptors come from a woman aged 40 to 50 in good health and CMV-seronegative. Both conserved end residues are part of each CDR3. The D gene is left open where the match is weak. Clone size appears in some rows only: once, few, many, or a class for an expanded clone.

CASSMGGSNQPQHF TGTGCCAGTAGTATGGGAGGGAGCAATCAGCCCCAGCATTTT few TRBJ1-5 . TRBV19
CASSDRDRSNEKLFF TGTGCCAGTAGTGACCGGGACAGGAGTAATGAAAAACTGTTTTTT few TRBJ1-4 TRBD1 TRBV19
CASSFGGTEEAFF TGTGCCAGCAGCTTTGGGGGCACAGAGGAAGCTTTCTTT . TRBJ1-1 . TRBV5-4
CASRYTASTDTQYF TGTGCCAGCAGGTACACAGCTAGCACAGATACGCAGTATTTT once TRBJ2-3 . TRBV6-6
CSVDVDTFNYGYTF TGCAGCGTAGATGTTGACACTTTTAACTATGGCTACACCTTC . TRBJ1-2 . TRBV29-1
CASSYGGTEAFF TGCGCCAGCAGCTACGGGGGGACTGAAGCTTTCTTT . TRBJ1-1 . TRBV4-3
CASSLPTRGSSGANVLTF TGTGCCAGTAGTCTACCCACTCGGGGGAGCTCTGGGGCCAACGTCCTGACTTTC . TRBJ2-6 . TRBV19
CASSSNVFARPSSQAFF TGTGCCAGCAGCTCTAACGTGTTTGCGCGCCCCTCTAGCCAAGCTTTCTTT . TRBJ1-1 . TRBV7-8
CASSSGQPYEQYF TGTGCCAGCAGCTCGGGACAGCCCTACGAGCAGTACTTC . TRBJ2-7 TRBD1 TRBV7-2
CASSPLRDHGANVLTF TGTGCCAGCTCACCACTGAGGGATCATGGGGCCAACGTCCTGACTTTC . TRBJ2-6 . TRBV18
CASSPGQGTYNEQFF TGTGCCAGCAGCCCCGGACAGGGGACATACAATGAGCAGTTCTTC . TRBJ2-1 TRBD1 TRBV9
CASSLGSGGGEQFF TGTGCCAGCAGCTTAGGGAGCGGGGGTGGTGAGCAGTTCTTC . TRBJ2-1 TRBD2 TRBV7-6
CASRPRRESSGNTIYF TGTGCCAGCAGGCCCAGACGGGAGAGCTCTGGAAACACCATATATTTT . TRBJ1-3 . TRBV6-6
CASSPVGGGDRGMNTEAFF TGTGCCAGCAGCCCAGTGGGGGGGGGCGACAGGGGCATGAACACTGAAGCTTTCTTT . TRBJ1-1 TRBD1 TRBV7-6
CASSPRTVADTQYF TGTGCCAGCTCACCCCGGACAGTAGCAGATACGCAGTATTTT . TRBJ2-3 . TRBV18
CASSFGLAGQYEQYF TGTGCCAGCAGCTTCGGACTAGCGGGGCAGTACGAGCAGTACTTC . TRBJ2-7 TRBD2 TRBV5-4
CASSRSSANYGYTF TGTGCCAGCAGCCGCTCTAGTGCTAACTATGGCTACACCTTC . TRBJ1-2 . TRBV6-6
CASSVESETGGSQETQYF TGTGCCAGCAGCGTAGAATCCGAGACAGGGGGCTCCCAAGAGACCCAGTACTTC . TRBJ2-5 TRBD1 TRBV9
CASSYEGQVYGYTF TGTGCCAGCAGTTACGAGGGACAGGTCTATGGCTACACCTTC . TRBJ1-2 TRBD1 TRBV6-5
CASSLTSEKLFF TGTGCCAGTAGTTTAACATCGGAAAAACTGTTTTTT many TRBJ1-4 . TRBV19
CASSHRDSSGYEQYF TGTGCCAGCAGCCACAGGGATTCCAGCGGTTACGAGCAGTACTTC few TRBJ2-7 . TRBV7-9
CASSLALGTGAEQYF TGTGCCAGCAGCTTAGCGCTAGGGACAGGTGCCGAGCAGTACTTC . TRBJ2-7 TRBD1 TRBV7-2
CASSLNSRGGPDEQFF TGTGCCAGCTCACTGAACTCGCGGGGGGGCCCCGATGAGCAGTTCTTC . TRBJ2-1 TRBD2 TRBV18
CASSPKRTGHAEAFF TGTGCCAGCAGCCCGAAACGGACGGGACACGCTGAAGCTTTCTTT . TRBJ1-1 . TRBV7-2
CASSSPTGHTGELFF TGCGCCAGCAGCTCCCCTACAGGGCACACCGGGGAGCTGTTTTTT . TRBJ2-2 . TRBV5-1
CASSSPGLALQETQYF TGTGCCAGCAGTTCCCCGGGACTAGCGCTCCAAGAGACCCAGTACTTC . TRBJ2-5 TRBD2 TRBV28
CASSFYYSGNTIYF TGTGCCAGCAGTTTTTATTACTCTGGAAACACCATATATTTT few TRBJ1-3 . TRBV6-6
CSVEVWGGGHEQYF TGCAGCGTTGAAGTGTGGGGAGGTGGGCACGAGCAGTACTTC . TRBJ2-7 . TRBV29-1
CASSLTGTGANIQYF TGTGCCAGCAGCTTAACCGGGACAGGGGCAAACATTCAGTACTTC . TRBJ2-4 TRBD1 TRBV11-2
CASRSDRGLSPLHF TGTGCCAGTAGGAGCGACAGGGGGTTATCACCCCTCCACTTT . TRBJ1-6 TRBD1 TRBV19
CASSRPGGSGELFF TGTGCCAGCAGTCGCCCGGGGGGTTCCGGGGAGCTGTTTTTT . TRBJ2-2 TRBD2 TRBV6-5
CAISESTDPTGELFF TGTGCCATCAGTGAGTCGACAGATCCCACCGGGGAGCTGTTTTTT few TRBJ2-2 . TRBV10-3
CASSFTGSYEQYF TGTGCCAGCAGCTTTACAGGGTCCTACGAGCAGTACTTC few TRBJ2-7 . TRBV5-6
CASSFQGLTYNEQFF TGTGCCAGCAGCTTTCAGGGGTTAACCTACAATGAGCAGTTCTTC once TRBJ2-1 . TRBV7-9
CASTTGDTLGNTIYF TGTGCCAGCACGACAGGGGACACCCTCGGAAACACCATATATTTT . TRBJ1-3 TRBD1 TRBV18
CASRGGSNQPQNF TGTGCCAGCAGGGGTGGGAGCAATCAGCCCCAGAATTTT . TRBJ1-5 . TRBV6-1
CAWNVLQASEAFF TGTGCCTGGAACGTCTTACAGGCTTCGGAAGCTTTCTTT few TRBJ1-1 . TRBV30
CASSLVSGYTGELFF TGTGCCAGCAGCTTAGTATCAGGGTACACCGGGGAGCTGTTTTTT . TRBJ2-2 . TRBV11-2
CASRTTGRNSPLHF TGTGCCAGCAGAACGACAGGGCGTAATTCACCCCTCCACTTT . TRBJ1-6 TRBD1 TRBV6-5
CASSLINEQFF TGTGCCAGCAGCTTGATAAATGAGCAGTTCTTC . TRBJ2-1 . TRBV5-6
CASSFGTQETQYF TGTGCCAGCAGCTTTGGGACTCAAGAGACCCAGTACTTC . TRBJ2-5 . TRBV11-2
CASSASGFNPYEQYF TGTGCCAGCTCCGCTTCAGGGTTTAACCCCTACGAGCAGTACTTC . TRBJ2-7 . TRBV18
CASSATGGEAFF TGCGCCAGCAGCGCTACAGGGGGTGAAGCTTTCTTT . TRBJ1-1 TRBD1 TRBV5-1
CASGDRTQYF TGTGCCTCCGGGGACAGGACGCAGTATTTT . TRBJ2-3 TRBD1 TRBV9
CASRRSGVGRGTEAFF TGTGCCAGCAGGCGTTCAGGGGTGGGACGGGGCACTGAAGCTTTCTTT few TRBJ1-1 . TRBV9
CASSPGLADTGELFF TGTGCCAGCAGCCCAGGACTAGCGGACACCGGGGAGCTGTTTTTT medium-sized TRBJ2-2 TRBD2 TRBV6-4
CASSDSGTSGGRTSYNEQFF TGTGCCAGCAGCGATTCCGGGACTAGCGGGGGCCGAACCTCCTACAATGAGCAGTTCTTC . TRBJ2-1 . TRBV21-1
CASSFAGMNTEAFF TGTGCCAGCAGCTTCGCAGGGATGAACACTGAAGCTTTCTTT few TRBJ1-1 . TRBV5-4
CASSLTQGIYNSPLHF TGTGCCAGCAGCTTAACTCAGGGGATCTATAATTCACCCCTCCACTTT . TRBJ1-6 . TRBV7-8
CSVVRTTLNTEAFF TGCAGCGTTGTCCGGACTACATTGAACACTGAAGCTTTCTTT . TRBJ1-1 . TRBV29-1
CATSIRTAATNEKLFF TGTGCCACCAGCATTAGGACAGCTGCAACTAATGAAAAACTGTTTTTT . TRBJ1-4 . TRBV15